What follows are 20 T cell receptor beta chains derived from one specimen sequenced in a study of shared clonotypes between healthy human individuals (dated by TCRdb to the early 2020s). To prepare the library, the immunoSEQ multiplex PCR assay was applied. TCRdb stores this immuneACCESS table with in-frame sequences only. Part of the clones is absent; in the studies checked, under half of the shortfall reflects unresolved V genes, and no reason is known for the rest. Recorded for this sample are roughly 2.6 million clones; 90% to 95% of them occurred a single time. The ten largest clones capture more than 0.12% of the sample. Sequencing input: naive CD4+ T cells sorted from blood. The cell subset or site label, as the study defines it: CD45RA+ positively selected. The receptors here all came from a man between 18 and 29 years old in good health.

This rearrangement joins TRBV19 to TRBJ2-5, with 7 bases that match TRBD1. The V segment lost 5 bases and the J segment 3 bases; nucleotides outside the gene matches: 12. The CDR3 extends over 16 amino acids. The V gene's germline CDR1 is LNHDA and CDR2 SQIVND (reference sequence). The CDR3 DNA sequence: TGTGCCAGTAGTCCCCATAAACAGGGGAAGGAAGAGACCCAGTACTTC. Its protein is CASSPHKQGKEETQYF.

The chain couples TRBV19 to TRBJ1-4; the D is unclear. Trimming took off 6 bases at V and 8 bases at J, with 22 bases between the two ends. Germline lookup yields CDR1 LNHDA and CDR2 SQIVND (reference sequence). The CDR3 has 16 residues. CDR3 DNA: TGTGCCAGTAGCGAGCCACGCGTCACGAACTTCGAAAAACTGTTTTTT. This translates into CASSEPRVTNFEKLFF.

This chain joins TRBV28 and TRBJ1-1; possible D gene TRBD1, 5 bases. The germline V gene has CDR1 MDHEN and CDR2 SYDVKM. V was cut by 3 bases and J by 3 bases, with 11 bases left in between. CDR3 size: 14 residues. CDR3 bases: TGTGCCAGCAGTTTGCTGGGAGGGGACACTGAAGCTTTCTTT. This sequence encodes CASSLLGGDTEAFF.

The chain recombines TRBV5-1 with TRBJ2-5; the D gene could be TRBD1 or TRBD2 (5 bases each). The V gene lost 4 bases and the J gene lost 5 bases, with 15 bases spanning the gap. CDR3 length: 14 amino acids. Germline V gene sequence: CDR1 SGHRS, CDR2 YFSETQ. Written as DNA, the CDR3 is TGCGCCAGCAGCCTGGGACCGGGGATGGAGACCCAGTACTTC. This gives the protein CASSLGPGMETQYF.

This chain joins TRBV6-1 and TRBJ1-3, with 7 bases that match TRBD1. Germline CDR1 MNHNS, CDR2 SASEGT. Trimming cost V 8 bases and J 0 bases; bases outside gene matches: 7. This CDR3 has 15 residues. The CDR3 DNA reads TGTGCCAGCCGACAGGGTGCCAGCTCTGGAAACACCATATATTTT. Protein product: CASRQGASSGNTIYF.

CDR3 sequence (DNA): TGCGCCAGCAGCCAAGATTTTCGACTAGCGGGAGGCTCTCGGGGCGATACGCAGTATTTT. Amino acids: CASSQDFRLAGGSRGDTQYF. This chain connects TRBV4-3 to TRBJ2-3; 13 bases align to TRBD2. The germline V gene has CDR1 LGHNA and CDR2 YSLEER. V lost 0 bases to trimming and J lost 6 bases; unmatched junction nucleotides: 15. The CDR3 is 20 amino acids.

This clone was detected a few times. This rearrangement joins TRBV7-9 to TRBJ1-4; no firm D call. In germline, CDR1 is SEHNR, CDR2 FQNEAQ (reference sequence). CDR3 length: 13 amino acids. Trimming took off 2 bases at V and 8 bases at J, with 9 bases between the two ends. CDR3 region: CASSLRPREKLFF. CDR3 DNA sequence: TGTGCCAGCAGCTTACGTCCGAGGGAAAAACTGTTTTTT.

This clone came up once. The chain recombines TRBV19 with TRBJ2-7; 7 nucleotides agree with TRBD1. Germline assignment: CDR1 LNHDA and CDR2 SQIVND (reference sequence). Trimming took 3 bases from V and 2 from J; bases not matched to a gene: 10. The CDR3 has 16 residues. CDR3: CASSISPTGFPYEQYF. In DNA form, the CDR3 reads TGTGCCAGTAGTATTTCCCCGACAGGGTTCCCCTACGAGCAGTACTTC.

The chain has TRBV18 and TRBJ1-1; no firm D call. Germline V gene data show CDR1 as KGHSH and CDR2 as LQKENI. This CDR3 contains 13 residues. Trimming removed 5 bases at V and 4 bases at J, with 11 bases between. The CDR3 protein is CASSSSPGTEAFF. The CDR3 DNA is TGTGCCAGCTCATCATCACCCGGCACTGAAGCTTTCTTT.

The chain has TRBV6-1 and TRBJ1-2; no definite D call. The CDR3 consists of 16 residues. The germline V and J ends were trimmed by 3 bases and 5 bases, with 19 bases remaining between them. Germline V lookup: CDR1 MNHNS, CDR2 SASEGT. The CDR3 sequence is CASSEVPGRSFYGYTF. CDR3 nucleotide sequence: TGTGCCAGCAGTGAGGTACCGGGAAGAAGCTTTTATGGCTACACCTTC.

CDR3 nucleotides: TGTGCCAGCACAGCCGGTAGCAATCAGCCCCAGCATTTT. It translates to CASTAGSNQPQHF. V is TRBV2 and J is TRBJ1-5; no clear D gene. CDR1 SNHLY and CDR2 FYNNEI come from the germline V gene. The germline V and J ends were trimmed by 7 bases and 0 bases, with 7 bases remaining between them. CDR3 size: 13 residues.

The chain recombines TRBV10-1 with TRBJ2-2; 9 bases agree with TRBD1. The V gene end was trimmed by 8 bases and the J gene end by 0 bases; junction bases not matched to a gene: 4. Germline-derived CDR1 and CDR2 are WNHNN and SYGVQD (reference sequence). CDR3 length: 15 residues. CDR3 bases: TGCGCCAGCTCAAGACAGGGGGCGAACACCGGGGAGCTGTTTTTT. Amino acids: CASSRQGANTGELFF.

The genes are TRBV5-4 and TRBJ2-6; no definite D call. This CDR3 region has 16 residues. Trimming removed 1 base from V and 0 bases from J, with 8 bases in between. Germline CDR1 and CDR2: SGHNT and YYREEE (reference sequence). The CDR3 coding sequence is TGTGCCAGCAGCTTGTGGGGAACCTCTGGGGCCAACGTCCTGACTTTC. This gives the protein CASSLWGTSGANVLTF.

In the case of this clone: This sample includes further DNA sequences coding for the same CDR3. The chain combines TRBV30 with TRBJ2-1, with 11 bases fitting TRBD2. The V segment lost 2 bases and the J segment 4 bases; nucleotides outside the gene matches: 4. This CDR3 has 15 residues. CDR1 and CDR2 (germline): GTSNPN, SVGIG (reference sequence). CDR3 residues: CAWSPGTSGYNEQFF. The CDR3 DNA reads TGTGCCTGGAGTCCCGGGACTAGCGGATACAATGAGCAGTTCTTC.

In its sample, this clone was seen a few times. Other DNA sequences in this specimen translate into the identical CDR3. The chain employs TRBV5-1 and TRBJ2-5; D perhaps matches TRBD2 (6 bases). There are 13 residues in the CDR3. The V gene lost 0 bases and the J gene lost 4 bases, with 7 bases spanning the gap. Looked up from germline, CDR1 is SGHRS and CDR2 is YFSETQ. DNA for the CDR3: TGCGCCAGCAGCTTGGGGGGAGGAGAGACCCAGTACTTC. Amino acids: CASSLGGGETQYF. The complete variable domain, with remaining parts taken from reference TRBV5-1 and TRBJ2-5, reads KAGVTQTPRYLIKTRGQQVTLSCSPISGHRSVSWYQQTPGQGLQFLFEYFSETQRNKGNFPGRFSGRQFSNSRSEMNVSTLELGDSALYLCASSLGGGETQYFGPGTRLLVL.

This chain connects TRBV7-2 to TRBJ2-5; TRBD2 might be the D (6 bases). Germline CDR1 reads SGHTA; CDR2 reads FQGNSA. With 4 bases removed from V and 5 bases from J, the gap between germline ends came to 17 bases. The CDR3 runs 15 residues. The DNA for the CDR3 is TGTGCCAGCAGCTATCGTGGCGCCAGCGGGGAGACCCAGTACTTC. The encoded protein is CASSYRGASGETQYF.

As regards this clone: One end of the junction is discordant with germline, which a read error may explain. The V gene is TRBV5-1, the J gene TRBJ2-7, with 9 bases matching TRBD1. CDR3 length: 14 amino acids. The V gene's germline CDR1 is SGHRS and CDR2 YFSETQ. CDR3 in amino acids: CASSSTGGSHEQYF. The CDR3 DNA sequence: TGCGCCAGCAGCTCAACAGGGGGCTCCCACGAGCAGTACTTC.

The rearrangement links TRBV7-8 to TRBJ2-2; TRBD2 matches 7 bases. The V gene end was trimmed by 0 bases and the J gene end by 6 bases; junction bases not matched to a gene: 4. The CDR3 has 15 residues. Germline V gene lookup returns CDR1 SGHVS and CDR2 FQNEAQ. The CDR3 loop is CASSLAFAGAGELFF. CDR3 in DNA: TGTGCCAGCAGCTTAGCGTTTGCGGGGGCCGGGGAGCTGTTTTTT.

The chain joins TRBV27 to TRBJ2-1, with 13 bases fitting TRBD2. Germline assignment: CDR1 MNHEY and CDR2 SMNVEV (reference sequence). The CDR3 has 16 amino acids. V trimming: 4 bases; J trimming: 7 bases; junction bases outside the gene matches: 7. CDR3 sequence: CASSSPGTSGKNEQFF. Written as DNA, the CDR3 is TGTGCCAGCAGTTCCCCCGGGACTAGCGGGAAAAATGAGCAGTTCTTC.

V usage is TRBV10-3 and J usage is TRBJ2-7, with TRBD2 matching over 8 bases. The CDR3 is made up of 14 amino acids. In germline, CDR1 is ENHRY, CDR2 SYGVKD. V shed 5 bases, J shed 1 base, and the junction held 4 bases outside the gene matches. The DNA of the CDR3 is TGTGCCATCAGTACTAGCGGACATTCCTACGAGCAGTACTTC. Residues: CAISTSGHSYEQYF.